Presented here are 6 T cell receptor beta chains from one specimen sequenced in a study of cytomegalovirus exposure and HLA in healthy donors. PCR employed 60 Vbeta and 13 Jbeta primers. Assay used: immunoSEQ multiplex PCR; TCRdb lists only in-frame clones, some missing. This table holds about 190,000 clones, around 86% found once. Sequencing used PBMCs. Receptors originate from a woman aged 18-29 years in good health and CMV-seronegative.

This chain links TRBV7-9 with TRBJ2-3; D is possibly TRBD2 (6 bases). V lost 0 bases to trimming and J lost 4 bases, with 14 bases between them. CDR1 and CDR2 from the germline V gene are SEHNR and FQNEAQ (reference sequence). This CDR3 has 16 amino acids. CDR3 residues: CASSLAGGGTADTQYF. The CDR3 DNA sequence: TGTGCCAGCAGCTTAGCGGGGGGAGGTACCGCAGATACGCAGTATTTT.

This chain joins TRBV11-2 and TRBJ1-1; TRBD1 agrees at 7 bases. After removal of 5 bases from V and 1 base from J, the junction contained 4 bases not matched to a gene. Germline values: CDR1 SGHAT, CDR2 FQNNGV. This CDR3 is 14 amino acids long. CDR3 region: CASSPTGANTEAFF. The DNA for the CDR3 is TGTGCCAGCAGCCCAACAGGGGCGAACACTGAAGCTTTCTTT.

This sequence joins TRBV28 and TRBJ2-5; no firm D call. The CDR3 length is 15 residues. Between the trimmed V and J ends, which lost 2 bases and 2 bases, there was a span of 12 bases. CDR1 and CDR2 (germline): MDHEN, SYDVKM. The CDR3 loop reads CASSLVEVIQETQYF. The CDR3 coding sequence is TGTGCCAGCAGTTTAGTAGAGGTAATTCAAGAGACCCAGTACTTC.

V and J are TRBV28 and TRBJ1-2, with 8 nucleotides matching TRBD1. V lost 4 bases, J lost 3 bases, and 7 bases stayed unmatched. The CDR3 runs to 15 residues. Per germline, CDR1 MDHEN and CDR2 SYDVKM. The CDR3 DNA follows: TGTGCCAGCAGTTCAATACAGGGGGAAGACTATGGCTACACCTTC. Its protein product is CASSSIQGEDYGYTF.

The V and J genes are TRBV10-2 and TRBJ1-5; D is unclear. V lost 3 bases and J lost 7, with 10 bases in between. Germline loops: CDR1 WSHSY, CDR2 SAAADI. The CDR3 contains 13 residues. The chain's CDR3 is CASSDERRQPQHF. The DNA for the CDR3 is TGCGCCAGCAGTGACGAGCGAAGGCAGCCCCAGCATTTT.

This chain joins TRBV9 and TRBJ2-2; 10 nucleotides agree with TRBD1. The V and J ends lost 0 bases and 4 bases, in that order; junction bases with no gene match: 12. The CDR3 sequence is 19 residues long. In germline, CDR1 is SGDLS, CDR2 YYNGEE. Here the CDR3 DNA reads TGTGCCAGCAGCGTAGGGGGACAGGGGCACCCTCGGGGCACCGGGGAGCTGTTTTTT. Its translation is CASSVGGQGHPRGTGELFF.